A selection of T cell receptor beta chains follows, all from one sample in a study of T cell responses to AZD1222 COVID-19 vaccine. Clones were read by immunoSEQ multiplex PCR, and TCRdb kept only the in-frame ones, dropping some. Of 70,000 or so clones in the sample, around 78% are singletons; the top ten hold about 23%. This sample comprised peripheral blood, obtained 28 days after the second AZD1222 dose. The source is an adult who received the AZD1222 COVID-19 vaccine. CDR3s include the opening cysteine and the closing phenylalanine or tryptophan. Each record gives: J gene, V gene, CDR3 protein.

TRBJ2-7 | TRBV5-8 | CASSLELGGYEQYF
TRBJ1-1 | TRBV5-6 | CASSQLRGDEAFF
TRBJ1-6 | TRBV19 | CASSTEGQGLNSPLHF
TRBJ2-1 | TRBV9 | CASSVDPTSGVSNEQFF
TRBJ1-3 | TRBV6-5 | CASSLGGQGSNTIYF
TRBJ1-2 | TRBV10-2 | CASSERPETGGYTF
TRBJ1-2 | TRBV5-1 | CASSVPGQEGLFNYGYTF
TRBJ2-1 | TRBV9 | CASSVGPSGGANEQFF
TRBJ1-2 | TRBV2 | CASRAGDSRGYTF
TRBJ2-2 | TRBV7-9 | CASTTTGGADTGELFF
TRBJ2-1 | TRBV5-6 | CASSSIFSGGVYNEQFF
TRBJ2-7 | TRBV10-3 | CAISRDTIYEQYF
TRBJ2-1 | TRBV5-1 | CASSLFGELNEQFF
TRBJ2-7 | TRBV4-2 | CASTANYGSSYEQYF
TRBJ1-1 | TRBV30 | CAWTKNMNTEAFF
TRBJ2-3 | TRBV12-5 | CASGLTEADTQYF
TRBJ2-7 | TRBV5-4 | CASSTSTSGRHEQYF
TRBJ1-1 | TRBV13 | CASSLRPEGTEAFF
TRBJ2-3 | TRBV19 | CASSIKVRGGTDTQYF
TRBJ2-5 | TRBV7-2 | CASSSPRTGEFRTQYF
TRBJ1-1 | TRBV3-1/TRBV3-2 | CASSHGRNTEAFF
TRBJ1-1 | TRBV5-1 | CASSLVVNTEAFF
TRBJ1-5 | TRBV19 | CASRTMGQSNQPQHF
TRBJ1-1 | TRBV5-1 | CASSLDGQGMNTEAFF
TRBJ1-6 | TRBV19 | CATKTGSSPLHF
TRBJ2-1 | TRBV19 | CASNTGQRGHEQFF
TRBJ2-7 | TRBV20-1 | CSASSLTIGEQYF
TRBJ2-5 | TRBV7-2 | CASSLAAYQETQYF
TRBJ2-2 | TRBV5-1 | CASRIPQRESTGELFF
TRBJ2-7 | TRBV5-6 | CASSSTGTTSYEQYF
TRBJ1-2 | TRBV27 | CASSLRQGRVYGYTF
TRBJ2-7 | TRBV29-1 | CSVYEGSGKQYF
TRBJ2-2 | TRBV7-9 | CASSSPDRGNTGELFF
TRBJ1-2 | TRBV12-3/TRBV12-4 | CASSPGDGYTF
TRBJ1-4 | TRBV6-6 | CASSPRGGFNEKLFF
TRBJ2-7 | TRBV2 | CASRGTDHNYEQYF
TRBJ1-4 | TRBV27 | CASSLAGSREKLFF
TRBJ1-1 | TRBV6-6 | CASRTGKFTEAFF
TRBJ1-1 | TRBV12-3/TRBV12-4 | CASSFARAPPFF
TRBJ2-3 | TRBV6-5 | CASSYYGTFTDTQYF
TRBJ2-1 | TRBV6-5 | CASSLQVSNNEQFF
TRBJ2-1 | TRBV2 | CASGTDFNEQFF
TRBJ1-1 | TRBV7-3 | CASSLDGLENTEAFF
TRBJ1-2 | TRBV5-6 | CASSPQRAYGYTF
TRBJ2-7 | TRBV5-1 | CASSSLNGEQYF
TRBJ2-5 | TRBV19 | CASSKGREPYQETQYF
TRBJ1-2 | TRBV5-8 | CASSLPSWSYTF
TRBJ1-2 | TRBV24-1 | CATSVGQNYGYTF
TRBJ1-4 | TRBV7-6 | CASSETGVEEKLFF
TRBJ2-5 | TRBV10-3 | CAISALPEETQYF
TRBJ2-1 | TRBV3-1/TRBV3-2 | CASSRSFWEKDNEQFF
TRBJ1-5 | TRBV20-1 | CSASTGRDANQPQHF
TRBJ2-7 | TRBV10-1 | CASSDFRDRSYEQYF
TRBJ2-2 | TRBV19 | CASRGPRNTGELFF
TRBJ2-3 | TRBV28 | CASKPPADTQYF
TRBJ1-2 | TRBV7-9 | CASSLTAEPNYGYTF
TRBJ1-1 | TRBV7-9 | CASRPGTANTEAFF
TRBJ1-1 | TRBV10-2 | CASSSGPWTGRNTEAFF
TRBJ1-1 | TRBV19 | CASSPQISNTEAFF